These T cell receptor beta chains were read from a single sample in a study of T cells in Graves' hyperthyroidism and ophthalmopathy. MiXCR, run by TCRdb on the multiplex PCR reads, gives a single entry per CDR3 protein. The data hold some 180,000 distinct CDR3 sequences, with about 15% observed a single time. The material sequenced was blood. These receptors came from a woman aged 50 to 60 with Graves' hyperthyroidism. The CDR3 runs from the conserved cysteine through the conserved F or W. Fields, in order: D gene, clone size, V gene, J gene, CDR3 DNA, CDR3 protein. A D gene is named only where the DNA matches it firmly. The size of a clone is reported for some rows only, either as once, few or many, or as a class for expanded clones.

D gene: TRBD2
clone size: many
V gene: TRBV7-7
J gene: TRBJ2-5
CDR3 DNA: TGTGCTAGCAGCCGACTAGCGGAAGGGACCCAGTACTTC
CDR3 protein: CASSRLAEGTQYF

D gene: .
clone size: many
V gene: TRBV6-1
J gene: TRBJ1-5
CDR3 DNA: TGTGCCAGCAGTCCCGTTTTCACCAATCAGCCCCAGCATTTT
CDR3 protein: CASSPVFTNQPQHF

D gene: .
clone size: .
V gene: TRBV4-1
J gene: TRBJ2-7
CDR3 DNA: TGCGCCAGCAGCCAAATCGGACAGTCCTACGAGCAGTACTTC
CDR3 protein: CASSQIGQSYEQYF

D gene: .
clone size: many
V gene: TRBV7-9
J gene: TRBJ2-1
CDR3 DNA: TGTGCCAGCAGTTACGAACACGGCAATGAGCAGTTCTTC
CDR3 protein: CASSYEHGNEQFF

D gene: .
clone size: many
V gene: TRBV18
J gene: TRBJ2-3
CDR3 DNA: TGTGCCAGCTCCCCCTTTGGAGAGAGCACAGATACGCAGTATTTT
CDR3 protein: CASSPFGESTDTQYF

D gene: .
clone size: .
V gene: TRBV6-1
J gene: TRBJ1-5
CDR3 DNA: TGTGCCAGCAGTGAACCCTCCCGCCGGCAGGGGAACCAGCCCCAGCATTTT
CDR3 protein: CASSEPSRRQGNQPQHF

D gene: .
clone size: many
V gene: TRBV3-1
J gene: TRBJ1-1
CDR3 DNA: TGTGCCAGCAGCCAATATATGAACACTGAAGCTTTCTTT
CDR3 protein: CASSQYMNTEAFF

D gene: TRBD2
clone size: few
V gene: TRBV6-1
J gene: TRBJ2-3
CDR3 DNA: TGTGCCAGCAGCCGAGGGGTAGCGGGAGGGATAGATACGCAGTATTTT
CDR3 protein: CASSRGVAGGIDTQYF

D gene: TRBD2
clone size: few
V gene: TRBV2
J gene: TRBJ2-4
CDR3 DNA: TGTGCCAGCGATGGGGTGGGACTAGCGGGAGGTGGAGCCAAAAACATTCAGTACTTC
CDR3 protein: CASDGVGLAGGGAKNIQYF

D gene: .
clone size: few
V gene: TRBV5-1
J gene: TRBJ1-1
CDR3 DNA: TGCGCCAGCAGCCTCCCGCTGGGGGGGGACAACACTGAAGCTTTCTTT
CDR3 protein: CASSLPLGGDNTEAFF

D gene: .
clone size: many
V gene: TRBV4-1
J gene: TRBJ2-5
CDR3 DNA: TGCGCCAGCAGCCAAGGGGGGGCTGGTGAGACCCAGTACTTC
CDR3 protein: CASSQGGAGETQYF